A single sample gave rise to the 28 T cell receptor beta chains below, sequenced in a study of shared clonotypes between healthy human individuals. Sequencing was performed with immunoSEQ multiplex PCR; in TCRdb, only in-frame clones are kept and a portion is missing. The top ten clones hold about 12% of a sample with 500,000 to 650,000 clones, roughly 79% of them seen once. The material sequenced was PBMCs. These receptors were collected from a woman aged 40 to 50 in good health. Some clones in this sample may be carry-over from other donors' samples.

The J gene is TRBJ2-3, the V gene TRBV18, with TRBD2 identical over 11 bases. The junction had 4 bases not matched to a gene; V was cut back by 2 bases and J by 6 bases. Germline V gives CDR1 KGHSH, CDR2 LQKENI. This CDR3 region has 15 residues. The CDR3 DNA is TGTGCCAGCTCACCAACTAGCGGGAGTCCCGATACGCAGTATTTT. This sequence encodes CASSPTSGSPDTQYF.

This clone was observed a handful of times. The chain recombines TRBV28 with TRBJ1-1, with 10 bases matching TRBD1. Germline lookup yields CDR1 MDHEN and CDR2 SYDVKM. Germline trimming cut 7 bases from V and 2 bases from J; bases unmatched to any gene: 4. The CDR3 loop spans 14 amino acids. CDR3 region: CASKGTGVNTEAFF. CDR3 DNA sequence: TGTGCCAGCAAGGGGACAGGGGTCAACACTGAAGCTTTCTTT.

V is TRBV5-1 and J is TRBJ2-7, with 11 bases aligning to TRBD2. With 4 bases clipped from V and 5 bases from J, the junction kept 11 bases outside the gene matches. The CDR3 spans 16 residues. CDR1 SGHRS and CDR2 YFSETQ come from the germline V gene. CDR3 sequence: CASSPSWTSGPNEQYF. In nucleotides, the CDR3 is TGCGCCAGCAGCCCGAGTTGGACTAGCGGGCCCAACGAGCAGTACTTC.

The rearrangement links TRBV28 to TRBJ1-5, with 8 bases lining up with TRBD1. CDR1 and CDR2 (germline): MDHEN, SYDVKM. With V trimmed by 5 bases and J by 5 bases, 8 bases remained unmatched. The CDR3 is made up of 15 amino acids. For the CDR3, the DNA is TGTGCCAGCAGTGATGCTACAGGGGGGGATCAGCCCCAGCATTTT. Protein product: CASSDATGGDQPQHF. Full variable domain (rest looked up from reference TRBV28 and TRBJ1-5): DVKVTQSSRYLVKRTGEKVFLECVQDMDHENMFWYRQDPGLGLRLIYFSYDVKMKEKGDIPEGYSVSREKKERFSLILESASTNQTSMYLCASSDATGGDQPQHFGDGTRLSIL.

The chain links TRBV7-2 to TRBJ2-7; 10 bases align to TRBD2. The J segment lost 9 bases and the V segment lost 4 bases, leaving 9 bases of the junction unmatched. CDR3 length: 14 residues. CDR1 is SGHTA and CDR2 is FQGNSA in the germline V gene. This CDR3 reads CASSSDASGRRQYF. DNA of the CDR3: TGTGCCAGCAGCTCCGATGCTAGCGGGAGAAGGCAGTACTTC.

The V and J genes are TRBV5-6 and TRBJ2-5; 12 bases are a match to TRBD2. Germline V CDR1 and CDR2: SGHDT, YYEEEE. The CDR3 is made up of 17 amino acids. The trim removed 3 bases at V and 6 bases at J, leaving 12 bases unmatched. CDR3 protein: CASSSRTLAGGQKTQYF. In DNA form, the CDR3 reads TGTGCCAGCAGCTCGAGAACCCTAGCGGGAGGGCAGAAGACCCAGTACTTC.

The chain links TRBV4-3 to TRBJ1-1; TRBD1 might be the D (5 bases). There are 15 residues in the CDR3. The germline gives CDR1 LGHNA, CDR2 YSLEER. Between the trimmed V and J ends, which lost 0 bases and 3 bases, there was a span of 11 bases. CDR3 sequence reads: CASSQDKWGDTEAFF. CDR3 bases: TGCGCCAGCAGCCAAGATAAATGGGGGGACACTGAAGCTTTCTTT.

This chain's CDR3 is CASSPSAGIYEQYF. CDR3 nucleotides: TGTGCCAGCAGCCCTTCGGCGGGTATCTACGAGCAGTACTTC. V gene TRBV7-2 combines with J gene TRBJ2-7, with D possibly being TRBD2 (5 bases). V lost 5 bases and J lost 3, with 14 bases in between. Per germline, CDR1 SGHTA and CDR2 FQGNSA. CDR3 length: 14 residues.

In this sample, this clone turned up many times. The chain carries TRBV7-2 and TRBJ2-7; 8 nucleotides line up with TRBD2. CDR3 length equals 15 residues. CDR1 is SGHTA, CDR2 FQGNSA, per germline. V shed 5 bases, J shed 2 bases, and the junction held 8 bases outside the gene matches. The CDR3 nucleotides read TGTGCCAGCAGCCCCCGGGTAGCGGGGACCTACGAGCAGTACTTC. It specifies CASSPRVAGTYEQYF.

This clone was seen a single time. CDR3 amino acids: CASSTLAGEVAEQFF. The DNA of the CDR3 is TGTGCCAGTAGTACCCTAGCGGGAGAGGTTGCTGAGCAGTTCTTC. The chain combines TRBV19 with TRBJ2-1; 10 bases fit TRBD2. The CDR3 totals 15 residues. Trimming cost V 4 bases and J 9 bases; bases outside gene matches: 9. Germline values: CDR1 LNHDA, CDR2 SQIVND (reference sequence).

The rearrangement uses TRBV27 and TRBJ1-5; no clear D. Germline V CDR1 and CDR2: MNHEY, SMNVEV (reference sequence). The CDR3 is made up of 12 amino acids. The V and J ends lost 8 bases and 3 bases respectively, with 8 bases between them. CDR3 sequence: CASGVANQPQHF. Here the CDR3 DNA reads TGTGCCAGCGGGGTAGCCAATCAGCCCCAGCATTTT.

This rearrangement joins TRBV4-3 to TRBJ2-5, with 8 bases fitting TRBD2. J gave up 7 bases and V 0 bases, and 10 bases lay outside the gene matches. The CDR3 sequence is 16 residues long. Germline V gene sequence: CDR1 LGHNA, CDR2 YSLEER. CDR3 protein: CASSQDYSAGARTQYF. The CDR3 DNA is TGCGCCAGCAGCCAAGACTATTCAGCGGGAGCTCGGACCCAGTACTTC.

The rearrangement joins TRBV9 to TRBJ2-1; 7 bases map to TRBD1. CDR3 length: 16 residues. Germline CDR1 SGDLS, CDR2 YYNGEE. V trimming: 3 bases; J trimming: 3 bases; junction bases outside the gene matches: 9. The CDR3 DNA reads TGTGCCAGCAGCGGAGGGGACAGAAAGATCTACAATGAGCAGTTCTTC. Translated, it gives CASSGGDRKIYNEQFF.

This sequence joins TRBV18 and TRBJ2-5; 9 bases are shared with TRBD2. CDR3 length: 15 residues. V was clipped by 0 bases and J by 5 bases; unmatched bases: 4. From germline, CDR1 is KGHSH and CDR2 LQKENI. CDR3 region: CASSPPGLAAETQYF. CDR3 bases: TGTGCCAGCTCACCACCGGGACTAGCAGCTGAGACCCAGTACTTC.

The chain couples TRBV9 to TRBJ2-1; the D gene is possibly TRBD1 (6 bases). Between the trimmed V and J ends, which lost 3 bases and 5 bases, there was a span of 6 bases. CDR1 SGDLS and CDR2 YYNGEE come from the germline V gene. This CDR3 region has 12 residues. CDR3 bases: TGTGCCAGCAGCGGGACAGACAATGAGCAGTTCTTC. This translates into CASSGTDNEQFF.

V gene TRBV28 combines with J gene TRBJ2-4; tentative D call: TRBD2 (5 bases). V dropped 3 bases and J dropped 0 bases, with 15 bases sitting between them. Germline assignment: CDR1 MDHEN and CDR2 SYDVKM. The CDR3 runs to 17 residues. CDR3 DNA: TGTGCCAGCAGTTTGACCGGGGTCGGTGGAGCCAAAAACATTCAGTACTTC. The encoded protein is CASSLTGVGGAKNIQYF.

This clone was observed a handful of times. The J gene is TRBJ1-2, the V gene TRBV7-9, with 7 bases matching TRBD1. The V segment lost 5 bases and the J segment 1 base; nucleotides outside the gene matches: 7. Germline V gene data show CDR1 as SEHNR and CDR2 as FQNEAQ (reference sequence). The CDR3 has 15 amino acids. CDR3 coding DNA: TGTGCCAGCAGCGCGGGACAGCTACTTAACTATGGCTACACCTTC. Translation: CASSAGQLLNYGYTF.

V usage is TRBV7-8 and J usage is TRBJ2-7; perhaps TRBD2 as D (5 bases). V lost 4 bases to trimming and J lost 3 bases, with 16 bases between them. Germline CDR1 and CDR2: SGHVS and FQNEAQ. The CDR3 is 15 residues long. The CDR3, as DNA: TGTGCCAGCAGCTCGAAGCTCACTAGACTCTACGAGCAGTACTTC. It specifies CASSSKLTRLYEQYF.

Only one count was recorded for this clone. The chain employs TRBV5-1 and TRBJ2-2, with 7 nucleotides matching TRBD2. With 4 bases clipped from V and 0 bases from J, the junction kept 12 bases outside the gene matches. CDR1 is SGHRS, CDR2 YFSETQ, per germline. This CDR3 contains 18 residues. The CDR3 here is CASSHPTVAGTNTGELFF. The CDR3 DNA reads TGCGCCAGCAGCCACCCGACAGTAGCGGGTACGAACACCGGGGAGCTGTTTTTT.

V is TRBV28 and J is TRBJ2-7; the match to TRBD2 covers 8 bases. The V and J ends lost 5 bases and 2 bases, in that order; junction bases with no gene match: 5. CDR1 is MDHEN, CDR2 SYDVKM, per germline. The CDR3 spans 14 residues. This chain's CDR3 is CASSPTSGPYEQYF. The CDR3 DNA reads TGTGCCAGCAGTCCAACTAGCGGCCCCTACGAGCAGTACTTC.

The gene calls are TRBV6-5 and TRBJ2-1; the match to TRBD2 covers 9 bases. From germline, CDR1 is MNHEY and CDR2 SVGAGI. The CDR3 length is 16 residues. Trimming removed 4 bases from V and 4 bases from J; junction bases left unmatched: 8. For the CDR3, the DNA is TGTGCCAGCAGTTCCTTAGCGGGAGTGAGGTACAATGAGCAGTTCTTC. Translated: CASSSLAGVRYNEQFF.

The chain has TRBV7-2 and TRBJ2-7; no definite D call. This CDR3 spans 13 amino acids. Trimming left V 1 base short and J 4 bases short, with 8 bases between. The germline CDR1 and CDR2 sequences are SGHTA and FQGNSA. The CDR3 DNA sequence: TGTGCCAGCAGCTTAGATCTGCATTACGAGCAGTACTTC. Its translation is CASSLDLHYEQYF.

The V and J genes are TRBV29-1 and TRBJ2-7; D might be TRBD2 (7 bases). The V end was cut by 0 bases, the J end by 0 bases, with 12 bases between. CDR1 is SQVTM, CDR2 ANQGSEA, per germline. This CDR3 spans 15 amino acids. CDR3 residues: CSVEEPGDYSYEQYF. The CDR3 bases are TGCAGCGTTGAAGAGCCAGGGGACTACTCCTACGAGCAGTACTTC.

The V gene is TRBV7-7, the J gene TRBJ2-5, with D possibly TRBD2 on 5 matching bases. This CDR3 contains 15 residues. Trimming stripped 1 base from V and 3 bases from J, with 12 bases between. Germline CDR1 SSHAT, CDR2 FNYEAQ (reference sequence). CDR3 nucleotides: TGTGCCAGCAGCTTAGGGTCTAGCTGGAAAGAGACCCAGTACTTC. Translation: CASSLGSSWKETQYF.

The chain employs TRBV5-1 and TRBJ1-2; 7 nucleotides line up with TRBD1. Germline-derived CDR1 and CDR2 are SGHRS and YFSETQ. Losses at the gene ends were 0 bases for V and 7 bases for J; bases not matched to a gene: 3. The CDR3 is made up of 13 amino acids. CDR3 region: CASSLETGTGYTF. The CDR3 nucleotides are TGCGCCAGCAGCTTGGAGACAGGGACTGGCTACACCTTC.

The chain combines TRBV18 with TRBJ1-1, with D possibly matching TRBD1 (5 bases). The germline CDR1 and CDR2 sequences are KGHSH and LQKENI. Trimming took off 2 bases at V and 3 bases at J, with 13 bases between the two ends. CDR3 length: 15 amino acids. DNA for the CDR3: TGTGCCAGCTCACCAGGAAGGGGATTGGACACTGAAGCTTTCTTT. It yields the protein CASSPGRGLDTEAFF. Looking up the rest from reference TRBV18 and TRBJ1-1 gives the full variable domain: NAGVMQNPRHLVRRRGQEARLRCSPMKGHSHVYWYRQLPEEGLKFMVYLQKENIIDESGMPKERFSAEFPKEGPSILRIQQVVRGDSAAYFCASSPGRGLDTEAFFGQGTRLTVV.

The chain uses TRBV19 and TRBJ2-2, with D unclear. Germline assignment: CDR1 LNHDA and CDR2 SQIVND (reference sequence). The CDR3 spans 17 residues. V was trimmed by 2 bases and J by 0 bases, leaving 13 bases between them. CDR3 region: CASSILGYNANTGELFF. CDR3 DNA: TGTGCCAGTAGTATACTAGGGTATAACGCGAACACCGGGGAGCTGTTTTTT.

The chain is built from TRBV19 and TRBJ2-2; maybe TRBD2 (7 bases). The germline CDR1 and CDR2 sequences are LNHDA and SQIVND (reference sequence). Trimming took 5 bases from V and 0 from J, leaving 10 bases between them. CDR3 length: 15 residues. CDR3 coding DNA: TGTGCCAGTAGTGGGGGGGCCGCGAACACCGGGGAGCTGTTTTTT. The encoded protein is CASSGGAANTGELFF.